A selection of T cell receptor beta chains follows, all from one sample in a study of cytomegalovirus exposure and HLA in healthy donors. The repertoire was sequenced with immunoSEQ multiplex PCR; TCRdb's copy has only in-frame clones and lacks some. In the table there are about 190,000 clones, around 75% of which are singletons. Sequences were obtained from PBMCs. The source is a man aged 35 to 55 in good health and CMV-seropositive. Both conserved end residues are part of each CDR3. Fields, in order: clone size, V gene, J gene, D gene, CDR3 DNA, CDR3 protein. The D gene is left open where the match is weak. Not every row has a clone size; where given, it reads once, few, many or a size class.

few	TRBV7-9	TRBJ2-2	TRBD1	TGTGCCAGCAGCTCGACAGGGCGGAACACCGGGGAGCTGTTTTTT	CASSSTGRNTGELFF
NA	TRBV29-1	TRBJ2-7	TRBD1	TGCAGCGTTGGGGGACAGGGGGCTGTCGAGCAGTACTTC	CSVGGQGAVEQYF
NA	TRBV19	TRBJ1-2	TRBD1	TGTGCCAGTAGTATCAAGGGGGCATCGATAGCTAACTATGGCTACACCTTC	CASSIKGASIANYGYTF
NA	TRBV28	TRBJ2-2	NA	TGTGCCAGCAGTTTATCCGGCTTCTCGGGAACCGGGGAGCTGTTTTTT	CASSLSGFSGTGELFF
NA	TRBV2	TRBJ2-2	TRBD2	TGTGCCAGCAGTGAACGACTAGCGGGGGCCCTGCTACCCGGGGAGCTGTTTTTT	CASSERLAGALLPGELFF
NA	TRBV4-3	TRBJ2-7	TRBD2	TGCGCCAGCAGCCAGGCTAGCGGGGGGGGCTACGAGCAGTACTTC	CASSQASGGGYEQYF
NA	TRBV11-2	TRBJ2-2	NA	TGTGCCAGCAGCTCTCTCCCCGGGGAGCTGTTTTTT	CASSSLPGELFF
NA	TRBV28	TRBJ2-5	NA	TGTGCCAGCAGCAGGAACCTCCAAGAGACCCAGTACTTC	CASSRNLQETQYF
NA	TRBV7-2	TRBJ1-2	NA	TGTGCCAGCAGGGGGCAACTGGGCTACACCTTC	CASRGQLGYTF
NA	TRBV7-9	TRBJ2-1	NA	TGTGCCAGCAGCTTAGGGCGGGACCGTGAGCAATTCTTC	CASSLGRDREQFF
NA	TRBV9	TRBJ1-1	NA	TGTGCCAGCAGCGTAGCATCAGGTATGAACACTGAAGCTTTCTTT	CASSVASGMNTEAFF
NA	TRBV20-1	TRBJ2-2	NA	TGCAGTGCTAGAGGAGGGGGGGAGCTGTTTTTT	CSARGGGELFF
NA	TRBV19	TRBJ2-1	NA	TGTGCCAGTAGTACCCTTTACGGGTGGAATGAGCAGTTCTTC	CASSTLYGWNEQFF
NA	TRBV6-4	TRBJ1-5	NA	TGTGCCAGCAGCCTATTATATCAGCCCCAGCATTTT	CASSLLYQPQHF
NA	TRBV29-1	TRBJ1-1	NA	TGCAGCGTTCCTCGGAACACTGAAGCTTTCTTT	CSVPRNTEAFF
NA	TRBV9	TRBJ2-6	NA	TGTGCCAGCAGCGTAGTGGGCAGAAGCTCTGGGGCCAACGTCCTGACTTTC	CASSVVGRSSGANVLTF
NA	TRBV10-3	TRBJ2-3	NA	TGTGCCATCAGTGGCGCAGGGAAGGGGTTCGGGGGTACGCAGTATTTT	CAISGAGKGFGGTQYF
NA	TRBV4-2	TRBJ2-5	NA	TGTGCCAGCAGCCAAGCCGCGGGTCCTCGGGGGACCCAGTACTTC	CASSQAAGPRGTQYF
NA	TRBV11-2	TRBJ2-5	TRBD2	TGTGCCAGCAGCTTAGATTTAGGGAGGGGTATAGAGACCCAGTACTTC	CASSLDLGRGIETQYF
NA	TRBV19	TRBJ1-2	TRBD1	TGTGCCAGTAGTAGGTCCGGGACAGGGTGGTCTAACTATGGCTACACCTTC	CASSRSGTGWSNYGYTF
NA	TRBV30	TRBJ1-1	NA	TGTGCCTGGAGTCTACGGGAGAACACTGAAGCTTTCTTT	CAWSLRENTEAFF
NA	TRBV9	TRBJ2-5	NA	TGTGCCAGCAGCGTAGGTCCCAGGCCGGGGGAAGAGACCCAGTACTTC	CASSVGPRPGEETQYF
NA	TRBV5-6	TRBJ1-4	TRBD1	TGTGCCAGCAGTCGGGGACAGGGTGCAACTAATGAAAAACTGTTTTTT	CASSRGQGATNEKLFF
NA	TRBV9	TRBJ1-2	NA	TGTGCCAGCAGCGCGGACAGCACTAACTATGGCTACACCTTC	CASSADSTNYGYTF
NA	TRBV6-1	TRBJ1-1	NA	TGTGCCAGCACCAACCTAGGGGCTTTAAGAACTGAAGCTTTCTTT	CASTNLGALRTEAFF
NA	TRBV9	TRBJ1-1	NA	TGTGCCAGCAGCGTAGAAGGGGGAGTGGCTTTCTTT	CASSVEGGVAFF
NA	TRBV5-1	TRBJ2-7	TRBD2	TGCGCCAGCAGCTTGATCGGGACTAGCGGGGCCCACGAGCAGTACTTC	CASSLIGTSGAHEQYF
NA	TRBV30	TRBJ1-3	TRBD1	TGTGTCCTTGCCGGGACAGGAAGCGGCACCATATATTTT	CVLAGTGSGTIYF